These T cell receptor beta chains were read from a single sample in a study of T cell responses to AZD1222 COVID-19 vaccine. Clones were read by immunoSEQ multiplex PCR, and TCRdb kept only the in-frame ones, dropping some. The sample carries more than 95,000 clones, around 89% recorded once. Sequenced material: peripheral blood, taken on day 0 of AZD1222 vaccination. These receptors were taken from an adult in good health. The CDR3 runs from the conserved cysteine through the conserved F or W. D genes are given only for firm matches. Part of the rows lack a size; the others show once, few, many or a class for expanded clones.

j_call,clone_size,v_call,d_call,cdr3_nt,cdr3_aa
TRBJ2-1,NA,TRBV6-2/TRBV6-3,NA,TGTGCCAGCGGCCTGGGGAGCTCCTACAATGAGCAGTTCTTC,CASGLGSSYNEQFF
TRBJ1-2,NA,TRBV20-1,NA,TGCAGTGCTAGTAGGGGTGACTATGGCTACACCTTC,CSASRGDYGYTF
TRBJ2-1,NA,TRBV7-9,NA,TGTGCCAGCAGCTCCGACTACGGTGAGCAGTTCTTC,CASSSDYGEQFF
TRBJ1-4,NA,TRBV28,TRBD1,TGTGCCAGCAGCCTCTCGACAGGGAACCGTTTTCTGTTTTTT,CASSLSTGNRFLFF
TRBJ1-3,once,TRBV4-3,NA,TGCGCCAGCAGCCATGACGTACCCTCTGGAAACACCATATATTTT,CASSHDVPSGNTIYF
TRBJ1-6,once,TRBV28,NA,TGTGCCAGCACCTTAGCACCAGAGGTGACCCTCCACTTT,CASTLAPEVTLHF
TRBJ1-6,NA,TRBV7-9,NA,TGTGCCAGCAGCTTACATCGGGGTCTGGTTGGGTCACCCCTCCACTTT,CASSLHRGLVGSPLHF
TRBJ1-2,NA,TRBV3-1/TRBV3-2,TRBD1,TGTGCCAGCAGCGATTTTCCAGGGGGCCGTGGCTACACCTTC,CASSDFPGGRGYTF
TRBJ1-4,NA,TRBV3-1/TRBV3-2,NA,TGTGCCAGCAGCCAAACACCGGACCAAGGAGGTGAAAAACTGTTTTTT,CASSQTPDQGGEKLFF
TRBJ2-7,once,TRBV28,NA,TGTGCCAGCAGTTCTTTGCTACATACCTACGAGCAGTACTTC,CASSSLLHTYEQYF
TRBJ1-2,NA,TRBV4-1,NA,TGCGCCAGCAGCCAAGATCGGGGGGCCGTCCCTGGCTACACCTTC,CASSQDRGAVPGYTF
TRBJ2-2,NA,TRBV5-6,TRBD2,TGTGCCAGCAGCTCGGGACTAGCGGGGGTGCGCACCGGGGAGCTGTTTTTT,CASSSGLAGVRTGELFF
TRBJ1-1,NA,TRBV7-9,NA,TGTGCCAGCAGCTTATCCGGGAACACTGAAGCTTTCTTT,CASSLSGNTEAFF
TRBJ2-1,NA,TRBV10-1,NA,TGCGCCAGCAGTGAAGGGGTCTCCTACAATGAGCAGTTCTTC,CASSEGVSYNEQFF
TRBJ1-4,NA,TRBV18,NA,TGTGCCAGCTCACCGGGGCTAACAAACCGGGAGATCAGTGAAAAACTGTTTTTT,CASSPGLTNREISEKLFF
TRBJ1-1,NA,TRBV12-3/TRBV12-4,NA,TGTGCCAGCAGTTTAACGGAGGGCACTGAAGCTTTCTTT,CASSLTEGTEAFF
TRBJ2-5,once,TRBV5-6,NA,TGTGCCAGCAGCTCTCGGGGTGGGGAAGAGACCCAGTACTTC,CASSSRGGEETQYF
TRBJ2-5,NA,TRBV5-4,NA,TGTGCCAGCAGCGTTTACGGGAGCGGAGAGGCCCAGTACTTC,CASSVYGSGEAQYF
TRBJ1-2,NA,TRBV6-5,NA,TGTGCCAGCACCAAAGGACAGTTGAGCTATGGCTACACCTTC,CASTKGQLSYGYTF
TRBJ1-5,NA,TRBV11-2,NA,TGTGCCAGCAGCTTAGATGGGAACAGGGCTGGGCAGCCCCAGCATTTT,CASSLDGNRAGQPQHF
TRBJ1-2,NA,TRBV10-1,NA,TGCGCCAGCTCGGACGCAGCTAACTATGGCTACACCTTC,CASSDAANYGYTF
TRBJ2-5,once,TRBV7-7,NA,TGTGCCAGCAGCTTACCGGGGGTGGGGTCAGAGACCCAGTACTTC,CASSLPGVGSETQYF
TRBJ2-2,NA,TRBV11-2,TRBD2,TGTGCCAGCAGCTTAGTCCCGGCTAGCGGGAACACCGGGGAGCTGTTTTTT,CASSLVPASGNTGELFF
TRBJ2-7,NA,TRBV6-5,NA,TGTGCCAGCACCCAGGGGCTCGGGCAGATCTACGAGCAGTACTTC,CASTQGLGQIYEQYF
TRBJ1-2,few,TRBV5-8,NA,TGTGCCAGCAGCTTTGACACCAACTATGGCTACACCTTC,CASSFDTNYGYTF
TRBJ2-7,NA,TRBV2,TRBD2,TGTGCCAGCAGTAGCGGGAGGGAGACCGAGCAGTACTTC,CASSSGRETEQYF
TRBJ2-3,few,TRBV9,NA,TGTGCCAGCAGCGTAGTTCCCAACACAGATACGCAGTATTTT,CASSVVPNTDTQYF
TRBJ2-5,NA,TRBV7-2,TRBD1,TGTGCCAGCAGCTTAATGCAGGGGGCTTGGGAGACCCAGTACTTC,CASSLMQGAWETQYF
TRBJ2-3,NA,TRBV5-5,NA,TGTGCCAGCAGCTTGGGGCAGACCACAGATACGCAGTATTTT,CASSLGQTTDTQYF
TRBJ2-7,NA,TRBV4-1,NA,TGCGCCAGCAGCCGAGACATCGCCGACTCCTACGAGCAGTACTTC,CASSRDIADSYEQYF
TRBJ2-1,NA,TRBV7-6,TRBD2,TGTGCCAGCAGCCACTACGGGACTAGCGGGGGGGTCAATGAGCAGTTCTTC,CASSHYGTSGGVNEQFF
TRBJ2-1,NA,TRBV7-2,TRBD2,TGTGCCAGCAGCTTAGGGTCTAGCGGTTACAATGAGCAGTTCTTC,CASSLGSSGYNEQFF
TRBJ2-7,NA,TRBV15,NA,TGTGCCACCAGCAGAGAGGCCTCCTACGAGCAGTACTTC,CATSREASYEQYF
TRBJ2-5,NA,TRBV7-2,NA,TGTGCCAGCAGCTTGTGGGGTGATGGGGAGACCCAGTACTTC,CASSLWGDGETQYF
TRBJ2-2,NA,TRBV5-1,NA,TGCGCCAGCAGCTTGGAACAGGTCACCGGGGAGCTGTTTTTT,CASSLEQVTGELFF
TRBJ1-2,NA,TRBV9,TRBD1,TGTGCCAGCAGCCCGCGAGAAGGGACAGGCTATGGCTACACCTTC,CASSPREGTGYGYTF
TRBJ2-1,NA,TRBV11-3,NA,TGTGCCAGCAGCGCCGACTCCTTGGGTTACAATGAGCAGTTCTTC,CASSADSLGYNEQFF
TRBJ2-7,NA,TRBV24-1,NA,TGTGCCACCAGTGATACGGGACGAGGGGAGCAGTACTTC,CATSDTGRGEQYF
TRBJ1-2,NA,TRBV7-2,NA,TGTGCCAGCAGGGCACGGGGCAGCGCTAACTATGGCTACACCTTC,CASRARGSANYGYTF
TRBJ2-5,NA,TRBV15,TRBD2,TGTGCCACCAGCAGAGGGAGACTAGCAGAGACCCAGTACTTC,CATSRGRLAETQYF
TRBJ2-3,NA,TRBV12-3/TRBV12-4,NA,TGTGCCAGCAGTTTCGGGGATACGCAGTATTTT,CASSFGDTQYF
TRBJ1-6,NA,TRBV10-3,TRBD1,TGTGCCATCAGTGGGACAGGGGATTCACCCCTCCACTTT,CAISGTGDSPLHF
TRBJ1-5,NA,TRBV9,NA,TGTGCCAGCAGCCCCTCGGACAGTTTCAATCAGCCCCAGCATTTT,CASSPSDSFNQPQHF
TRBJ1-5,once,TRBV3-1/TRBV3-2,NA,TGTGCCAGCAGCCAAGGGGGCGGCAATCAGCCCCAGCATTTT,CASSQGGGNQPQHF
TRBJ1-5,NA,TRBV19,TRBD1,TGTGCCAGTAGTCTGGGGACAGGGCGATCCTATCAGCCCCAGCATTTT,CASSLGTGRSYQPQHF
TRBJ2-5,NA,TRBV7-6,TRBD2,TGTGCCAGCAGCCGGACTAGCGGGGGGGAGGGAGAGACCCAGTACTTC,CASSRTSGGEGETQYF
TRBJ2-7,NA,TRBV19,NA,TGTGCCAGTAGTACGGGGCGAAGCTTCTACGAGCAGTACTTC,CASSTGRSFYEQYF
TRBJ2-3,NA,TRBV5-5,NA,TGTGCCAGCAGCTTAGGACGCTTAGGTCAGAGCACAGATACGCAGTATTTT,CASSLGRLGQSTDTQYF
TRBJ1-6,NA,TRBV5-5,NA,TGTGCCAGCAGCTTGGACTCGGATTCACCCCTCCACTTT,CASSLDSDSPLHF
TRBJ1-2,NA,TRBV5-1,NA,TGCGCCAGCAGCCCGGCTATTCAATATGGCTACACCTTC,CASSPAIQYGYTF
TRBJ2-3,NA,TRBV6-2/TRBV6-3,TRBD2,TGTGCCAGCAGCCTCGGGACTAGCGGGAGGGCCGAAGATACGCAGTATTTT,CASSLGTSGRAEDTQYF
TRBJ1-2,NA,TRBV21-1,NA,TGTGCCAGCAGCAAATTTGAGGACAGGGGAATGCTCTGGTCCGGCTACACCTTC,CASSKFEDRGMLWSGYTF
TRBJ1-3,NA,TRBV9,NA,TGTGCCAGCAGCGTAGTGGCAGGGAGCTCTGGAAACACCATATATTTT,CASSVVAGSSGNTIYF
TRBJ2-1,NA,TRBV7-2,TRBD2,TGTGCCAGCATAAGCGGGAGGATTGGGAATGAGCAGTTCTTC,CASISGRIGNEQFF
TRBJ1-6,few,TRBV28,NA,TGTGCCAGCCGAGTTAGCTCCTATAATTCACCCCTCCACTTT,CASRVSSYNSPLHF